Listed below are T cell receptor beta chains from one sample, sequenced in a study of blood T cells in healthy people across ages. TCRdb independently ran MiXCR on the 5' RACE reads; one entry per CDR3 protein. The repertoire holds about 900,000 distinct CDR3 sequences, with roughly 50% as singletons. Sequencing used blood. The receptors derive from a young man in good health. Each CDR3 is given with its conserved first and last residue. Each record gives: V gene, CDR3 protein.

TRBV2 | CASRARDKNTGELFF
TRBV12-3/TRBV12-4 | CASSRVANGNNNEQFF
TRBV5-1 | CASRRGGEQETQYF
TRBV6-5 | CASKTQWAAETQYF
TRBV6-1 | CASVRGGVYEQYF
TRBV3-1 | CASSQDSLGTDTQYF
TRBV20-1 | CSVAAGGADTQYF
TRBV7-2 | CASSADRGSLPQHF
TRBV7-9 | CASSLGAPNEKLFF
TRBV4-2 | CASSQEGQGLFQETQYF
TRBV7-8 | CASSSAASGGHNEQFF
TRBV6-5 | CASSYSNELSYEQYF
TRBV4-1 | CASSLTNARPSYGYTF
TRBV6-5 | CASSYLTRTGVADTQYF
TRBV20-1 | CSARDSRRQGKTQPQHF
TRBV7-2 | CASSARESSYNEQFF
TRBV4-1 | CASSQASAGEQYF
TRBV20-1 | CSVRASNTGELFF
TRBV4-3 | CASSHSGTVGYEQYF
TRBV24-1 | CATSDLLGSGYTF